Listed below are T cell receptor beta chains from one sample, sequenced in a study of identical twins. TCRdb reprocessed the 5' RACE reads with MiXCR, giving one entry per CDR3 protein. Of more than 650,000 distinct CDR3 sequences in the sample, 5.5% to 7.5% were seen once. Specimen: naive T cells sorted from blood. These receptor sequences come from a man aged 18 to 35 in good health. Both conserved end residues are part of each CDR3. The order of the fields is CDR3 length, D gene, clone size, J gene, V gene, CDR3 DNA, CDR3 protein. A D gene is named only where the DNA matches it firmly. The size of a clone is reported for some rows only, either as once, few or many, or as a class for expanded clones.

>12|-|many|TRBJ1-4|TRBV12-3/TRBV12-4
TGTGCCAGCAGTATCTCGGGGGAAAAACTGTTTTTT
CASSISGEKLFF
>13|-|-|TRBJ1-3|TRBV12-3/TRBV12-4
TGTGCCAGCGCGGTGAGCTCTGGAAACACCATATATTTT
CASAVSSGNTIYF
>13|TRBD1|many|TRBJ2-7|TRBV6-2/TRBV6-3
TGTGCCAGCAGTGAGGGGGCGACCCACGAGCAGTACTTC
CASSEGATHEQYF
>17|-|many|TRBJ1-5|TRBV9
TGTGCCAGCAGCGGGGGGATTTACCCTAGTAGCAATCAGCCCCAGCATTTT
CASSGGIYPSSNQPQHF
>15|-|many|TRBJ2-5|TRBV12-3/TRBV12-4
TGTGCCAGCTATCGAGGGGCGGAGGGGCAAGAGACCCAGTACTTC
CASYRGAEGQETQYF
>15|-|many|TRBJ1-1|TRBV5-1
TGCGCCAGCAGCTTGGATATACAGGGTAGCACTGAAGCTTTCTTT
CASSLDIQGSTEAFF
>15|TRBD2|many|TRBJ2-1|TRBV5-1
TGCGCCAGCAGACCTACGGGACTAGGCTACAATGAGCAGTTCTTC
CASRPTGLGYNEQFF
>13|-|many|TRBJ2-7|TRBV7-2
TGTGCCAGCAGCTTAGGCAGGGCCGACGAGCAGTACTTC
CASSLGRADEQYF
>18|TRBD2|-|TRBJ2-3|TRBV3-1
TGTGCCAGCAGCCAAGTGGCGGGGGGCACAGAGAACACAGATACGCAGTATTTT
CASSQVAGGTENTDTQYF
>13|-|many|TRBJ2-1|TRBV15
TGTGCCACCAGCAGAGAATGGGGCGGGGAGCAGTTCTTC
CATSREWGGEQFF
>14|TRBD1|many|TRBJ2-3|TRBV20-1
TGCAGTGCTCGCGACAGGGGAGTGACAGATACGCAGTATTTT
CSARDRGVTDTQYF
>14|-|many|TRBJ2-3|TRBV7-9
TGTGCCAGCAGCCATCGACAAAGCACAGATACGCAGTATTTT
CASSHRQSTDTQYF
>15|TRBD2|-|TRBJ2-5|TRBV5-1
TGCGCCAGCAGCTTGCTAGCGGTGGGGCAAGAGACCCAGTACTTC
CASSLLAVGQETQYF
>14|-|few|TRBJ2-5|TRBV25-1
TGTGCCACCGACAAGGGGTTGGGTCAAGAGACCCAGTACTTC
CATDKGLGQETQYF
>14|TRBD1|many|TRBJ2-3|TRBV10-3
TGTGCCACAACTCCGACAGGGATCACAGATACGCAGTATTTT
CATTPTGITDTQYF
>13|TRBD1|many|TRBJ1-5|TRBV7-2
TGTGCCAGCAGCACTGACAGGGGTCAGCCCCAGCATTTT
CASSTDRGQPQHF
>13|TRBD2|few|TRBJ2-1|TRBV7-9
TGTGCCAGCAGCTCTGGACTAGTCCATGAGCAGTTCTTC
CASSSGLVHEQFF
>14|-|-|TRBJ1-5|TRBV12-3/TRBV12-4
TGTGCCAGCAGTAAGGGGGAGGGCGGTCAGCCCCAGCATTTT
CASSKGEGGQPQHF
>17|TRBD2|-|TRBJ2-1|TRBV15
TGTGCCACCGACGAGACTAGCGGGAGATTGGGGATCGATGAGCAGTTCTTC
CATDETSGRLGIDEQFF
>12|-|many|TRBJ2-7|TRBV6-2/TRBV6-3
TGTGCCAGCAGTAACACGCGTACGGAGCAGTACTTC
CASSNTRTEQYF
>13|-|-|TRBJ2-7|TRBV19
TGTGCCAGTAGTATTACCAGAACCTACGAGCAGTACTTC
CASSITRTYEQYF
>13|-|many|TRBJ1-2|TRBV28
TGTGCCAGCAGTTTGCAGGGATCCTATGGCTACACCTTC
CASSLQGSYGYTF
>17|-|many|TRBJ1-4|TRBV6-5
TGTGCCAGCAGTTACGCTAACCCAGGGGCAACTAATGAAAAACTGTTTTTT
CASSYANPGATNEKLFF
>15|-|many|TRBJ2-7|TRBV27
TGTGCCAGTAGGATGGATGGGGGAGTTCCCCACGAGCAGTACTTC
CASRMDGGVPHEQYF
>12|-|-|TRBJ1-6|TRBV7-9
TGTGCCAGCGCCGGCGGGGGCGCACCCCTCCACTTT
CASAGGGAPLHF
>14|-|many|TRBJ2-7|TRBV15
TGTGCCACCAGCCCTACTTGGTCGTCATGGGAGCAGTACTTC
CATSPTWSSWEQYF
>13|-|many|TRBJ2-7|TRBV29-1
TGCAGCGTTGAGATAGGGGCAACCTACGAGCAGTACTTC
CSVEIGATYEQYF
>13|TRBD1|many|TRBJ2-7|TRBV20-1
TGCAGTGCTAGAGATAGGGGGCAATACGAGCAGTACTTC
CSARDRGQYEQYF
>14|-|-|TRBJ2-3|TRBV12-3/TRBV12-4
TGTGCCAGCAGTTTCCCAGGCGGGACAGATACGCAGTATTTT
CASSFPGGTDTQYF
>12|TRBD2|few|TRBJ2-3|TRBV7-6
TGTGCCAGCAGCCACGGACTAGCAGGGCAGTATTTT
CASSHGLAGQYF
>16|TRBD1|many|TRBJ1-1|TRBV12-3/TRBV12-4
TGTGCCAGCAGTGATGGCGGGGACAGGTGGGAGGCTGAAGCTTTCTTT
CASSDGGDRWEAEAFF
>14|TRBD2|-|TRBJ2-1|TRBV6-1
TGTGCCAGCACTAGGGCGGGAGGTAACAATGAGCAGTTCTTC
CASTRAGGNNEQFF
>15|-|few|TRBJ1-1|TRBV5-1
TGCGCCAGCCGAGCCCACGAAGGGATCGGGACTGAAGCTTTCTTT
CASRAHEGIGTEAFF